This T cell receptor (beta chain) was sequenced during a study of CXCR3-negative and CXCR3-positive naive CD8 T cells. For the study at large: The dataset comprises around 130 million TRB reads in total, with about 1.5 +/- 0.3 million reads per library. Findings and limits, study-wide: In both naive subsets diversity was comparably high, whereas memory CD8+ cells showed much lower diversity. Cryopreserved cells showed partially decreased CXCR3 expression, and most assays used fresh PBMCs. Hydrophobicity was higher for TRB CDR3s found in CXCR3-positive naive cells than in CXCR3-negative naive cells.

Naive CD8+ T cells showed CD45RO-CCR7+CD27+CD95-. 5' RACE with UMI labels generated the TRB cDNA libraries. TCRdb reprocessed the 5' RACE reads and stores each CDR3 protein as one record, lacking DNA. The repertoire shows 130,000 to 150,000 distinct CDR3 sequences; the top ten hold roughly 0.28%. Points on this clonotype: Antigen: not known.

The CDR3 covers 16 residues. The germline gives CDR1 PRHDT, CDR2 FYEKMQ (reference sequence). The chain combines TRBV13 with TRBJ2-1; as DNA is missing, the TRBD2 call by TCRdb cannot be tested. Sequencing was performed on naive CXCR3+ CD8+ T cells from blood. Noted subset: CD45RO-CCR7+CD27+CD95- naive CD8+ T cells expressing CXCR3 (TNR3+). The clonotype originates from a human donor in good health. Some clones in this sample may be carry-over from other donors' samples. This CDR3 is CASSPGTSGSPNEQFF.